The 10 T cell receptor beta chains below come from one sample, sequenced in a study of cytomegalovirus exposure and HLA in healthy donors. The PCR employed 60 Vbeta primers together with 13 Jbeta primers. Assay: immunoSEQ multiplex PCR; the TCRdb copy retains only in-frame clones and omits some. The table lists 170,000 or so clones, 80% of them singletons. Sequenced sample: PBMCs. The source of these receptors is a boy between 10 and 17 years old in good health and CMV-seronegative.

This rearrangement joins TRBV7-9 to TRBJ1-2; tentatively, D is TRBD1 (6 bases). The CDR3 contains 13 residues. Germline CDR1 is SEHNR and CDR2 is FQNEAQ (reference sequence). The ends were cut back, 5 bases at V and 8 bases at J, with 15 bases in the middle. CDR3 in DNA: TGTGCCAGCAGCGATGGGACAATCCAAGGCTACACCTTC. It yields the protein CASSDGTIQGYTF.

The chain combines TRBV4-3 with TRBJ2-6; 10 nucleotides agree with TRBD1. This CDR3 is 17 amino acids long. CDR1 LGHNA and CDR2 YSLEER come from the germline V gene. Unmatched junction bases numbered 3, after V lost 4 bases and J lost 0 bases. CDR3 loop: CASSPRTGGSGANVLTF. The CDR3 nucleotides are TGCGCCAGCAGCCCACGGACAGGGGGCTCTGGGGCCAACGTCCTGACTTTC.

The V call is TRBV19, the J call TRBJ1-1, with 7 bases that match TRBD1. The CDR3 has 14 residues. Germline V gene sequence: CDR1 LNHDA, CDR2 SQIVND (reference sequence). With 7 bases clipped from V and 6 bases from J, the junction kept 11 bases outside the gene matches. This CDR3 is CASTYRGEFPEAFF. The CDR3 nucleotides are TGTGCCAGTACTTACAGGGGAGAGTTTCCTGAAGCTTTCTTT.

The chain employs TRBV21-1 and TRBJ2-5; TRBD1, the D gene given by the table, was not confirmed from the DNA. TRBV21-1 is a pseudogene locus. The CDR3 is made up of 17 amino acids. The CDR3 sequence is CASSKNPVQGTHGTQYF. In DNA, the CDR3 is TGTGCCAGCAGCAAAAACCCGGTACAGGGGACCCACGGGACCCAGTACTTC.

In its sample, this clone was seen a few times. As DNA, the CDR3 is TGTGCCAGCAGTTTATCGCCGGGGTTCGGCTATGGCTACACCTTC. Protein product: CASSLSPGFGYGYTF. The rearrangement links TRBV27 to TRBJ1-2; D ambiguous. Germline V lookup: CDR1 MNHEY, CDR2 SMNVEV (reference sequence). The CDR3 has 15 residues. V was clipped by 0 bases and J by 4 bases, with 12 bases between them.

There are a few counts of this clone. V usage is TRBV2 and J usage is TRBJ1-1, with 7 positions matching TRBD1. The J segment lost 2 bases and the V segment lost 4 bases, leaving 7 bases of the junction unmatched. This CDR3 has 15 residues. Germline V gene sequence: CDR1 SNHLY, CDR2 FYNNEI. For the CDR3, the DNA is TGTGCCAGCAGTGGCCCCGGGACAGAAAACACTGAAGCTTTCTTT. This encodes CASSGPGTENTEAFF.

The V gene is TRBV28, the J gene TRBJ1-5; D call uncertain. The CDR3 loop spans 14 amino acids. V lost 7 bases and J 1 base, leaving 11 bases between the germline ends. Germline V gene data show CDR1 as MDHEN and CDR2 as SYDVKM. The CDR3 DNA follows: TGTGCCAGCAAACCCCAACGGAGCAATCAGCCCCAGCATTTT. It translates to CASKPQRSNQPQHF.

The chain is built from TRBV11-1 and TRBJ2-7; TRBD2 agrees at 7 bases. The length of the CDR3 is 15 residues. Trimming cost V 5 bases and J 0 bases; bases outside gene matches: 7. Per the germline V gene, CDR1 is SGHAT and CDR2 is FQDESV (reference sequence). The CDR3 protein is CASSPGTKSSYEQYF. CDR3 sequence (DNA): TGTGCCAGCAGCCCGGGGACTAAGAGCTCCTACGAGCAGTACTTC.

The V gene is TRBV5-1, the J gene TRBJ1-1; D might be TRBD1 (5 bases). The length of the CDR3 is 15 residues. V was pared by 0 bases and J by 5 bases, with 14 bases between. Germline CDR1 SGHRS, CDR2 YFSETQ. CDR3 protein: CASSLETLGGTEAFF. Written as DNA, the CDR3 is TGCGCCAGCAGCTTGGAGACCCTGGGGGGGACTGAAGCTTTCTTT.

The rearrangement links TRBV28 to TRBJ2-3, with TRBD1 identical over 7 bases. The J segment lost 3 bases and the V segment lost 6 bases, leaving 3 bases of the junction unmatched. This CDR3 contains 13 residues. CDR1 is MDHEN and CDR2 is SYDVKM in the germline V gene. This CDR3 is CASSPTGTDTQYF. The CDR3 bases are TGTGCCAGCAGCCCGACAGGGACAGATACGCAGTATTTT.